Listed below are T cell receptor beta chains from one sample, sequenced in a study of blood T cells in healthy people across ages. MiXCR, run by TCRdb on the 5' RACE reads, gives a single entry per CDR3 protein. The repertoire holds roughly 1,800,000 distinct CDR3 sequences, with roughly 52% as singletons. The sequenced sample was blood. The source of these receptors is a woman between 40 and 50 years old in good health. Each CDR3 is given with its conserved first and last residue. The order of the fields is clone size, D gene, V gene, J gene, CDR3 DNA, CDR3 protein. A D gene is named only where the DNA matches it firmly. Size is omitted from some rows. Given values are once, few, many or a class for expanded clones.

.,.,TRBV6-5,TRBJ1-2,TGTGCCAGCAGTCCGACAGAACATTATGGCTACACCTTC,CASSPTEHYGYTF
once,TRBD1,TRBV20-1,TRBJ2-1,TGCAGTGCTAGAGATCGGCGGGACAGGGGCCGTATAAACAATGAGCAGTTCTTC,CSARDRRDRGRINNEQFF
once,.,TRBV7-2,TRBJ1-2,TGTGCCAGCAGCTTAGCCCAGGGGTGGAGATTGGGACTTGGCTACACCTTC,CASSLAQGWRLGLGYTF
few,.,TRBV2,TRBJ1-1,TGTGCCAGCAGAGCGGCGGGTATGAACACTGAAGCTTTCTTT,CASRAAGMNTEAFF
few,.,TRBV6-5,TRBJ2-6,TGTGCCAGCACTCCGAGGGGGGCTGGGGCCAACGTCCTGACTTTC,CASTPRGAGANVLTF
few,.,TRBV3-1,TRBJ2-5,TGTGCCAGCAGCCAAGGCCCTCTCCAAGAGACCCAGTACTTC,CASSQGPLQETQYF
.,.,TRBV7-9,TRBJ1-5,TGTGCCAGCAGCCCAGGGTTGGCCGATCAGCCCCAGCATTTT,CASSPGLADQPQHF
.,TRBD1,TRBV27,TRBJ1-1,TGTGCCAGTCTTGAACAACCTGGACAGGGCTTTACTGAAGCTTTCTTT,CASLEQPGQGFTEAFF
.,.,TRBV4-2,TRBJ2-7,TGTGCCAGCAGCCAAGTGGGGTGGTACTTTTCCTACGAGCAGTACTTC,CASSQVGWYFSYEQYF
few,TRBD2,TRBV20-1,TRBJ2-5,TGCAGTGCTAGAGCCGGGACTAGCGGGCAAGAGACCCAGTACTTC,CSARAGTSGQETQYF
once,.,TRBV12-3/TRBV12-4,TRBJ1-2,TGTGCCAGCAGTACGACCGGCCACGTAGGGTATGGCTACACCTTC,CASSTTGHVGYGYTF
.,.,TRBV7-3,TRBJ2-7,TGTGCCAGCAGCTTAACGTCCTCAGGCGAGCAGTACTTC,CASSLTSSGEQYF
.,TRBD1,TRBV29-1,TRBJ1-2,TGCAGCGTCGACTCGACAGGGATCTATGGCTACACCTTC,CSVDSTGIYGYTF
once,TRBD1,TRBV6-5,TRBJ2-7,TGTGCCAGCAGTAATACAGGGGACTACGAGCAGTACTTC,CASSNTGDYEQYF
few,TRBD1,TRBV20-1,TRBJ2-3,TGCAGTGCTTGCCCGGGACAGGTGGGGTCCACAGATACGCAGTATTTT,CSACPGQVGSTDTQYF
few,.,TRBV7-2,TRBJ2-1,TGTGCCAGCAGCTTAGAGGGCGCGCACAATGAGCAGTTCTTC,CASSLEGAHNEQFF
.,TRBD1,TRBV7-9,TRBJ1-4,TGTGCCAGCAACACAGGGGTTGCAACTAATGAAAAACTGTTTTTT,CASNTGVATNEKLFF
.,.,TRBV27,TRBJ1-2,TGTGCCAGCAGTTTAACACCTCGGGCGGGGGAAGGCTACACCTTC,CASSLTPRAGEGYTF
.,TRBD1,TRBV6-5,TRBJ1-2,TGTGCCAGCGGACCACCGACAGGGGACTATGGCTACACCTTC,CASGPPTGDYGYTF
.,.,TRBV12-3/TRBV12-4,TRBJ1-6,TGTGCCAGCAAGATTAGTTCCTATAATGCACCCCTCCACTTT,CASKISSYNAPLHF
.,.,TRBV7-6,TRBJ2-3,TGTGCCAGCAGCCCCCAGTGGGGGGATACGCAGTATTTT,CASSPQWGDTQYF
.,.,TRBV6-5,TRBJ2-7,TGTGCCAGCAGTTACATTTCCGGTCCCCAGGGCGAGCAGTACTTC,CASSYISGPQGEQYF
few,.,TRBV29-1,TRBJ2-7,TGCAGCGTTGAAGACAGTCGCTCCTACGAGCAGTACTTC,CSVEDSRSYEQYF
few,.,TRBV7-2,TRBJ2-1,TGTGCCAGCAGCCAATGGGGGGGGCCCTACAATGAGCAGTTCTTC,CASSQWGGPYNEQFF
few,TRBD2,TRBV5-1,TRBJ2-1,TGCGCCAGCAGCAGCGGGATGGCCTACAATGAGCAGTTCTTC,CASSSGMAYNEQFF
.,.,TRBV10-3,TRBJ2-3,TGTGCCATCAAGACAGGCTCTAGCACAGATACGCAGTATTTT,CAIKTGSSTDTQYF
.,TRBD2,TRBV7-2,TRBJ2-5,TGTGCCAGCAGCTTTAGCGGGGCCTGGGAGACCCAGTACTTC,CASSFSGAWETQYF
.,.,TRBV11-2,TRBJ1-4,TGTGCCAGCAGCTTAGAATTCGACGCGGATGAAAAACTGTTTTTT,CASSLEFDADEKLFF
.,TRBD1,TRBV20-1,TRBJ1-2,TGCAGTGCTGGACAGGATTCTGGTGGCTACACCTTC,CSAGQDSGGYTF
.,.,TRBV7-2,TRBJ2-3,TGTGCCAGCAGCTTTGGTAGTGGGCGCCTCACAGATACGCAGTATTTT,CASSFGSGRLTDTQYF
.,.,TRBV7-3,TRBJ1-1,TGTGCCAGCAGTGACTCCGGGTCAGAAGCTTTCTTT,CASSDSGSEAFF
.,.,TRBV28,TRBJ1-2,TGTGCCAGCAGTTCACCCCTCTATGGCTACACCTTC,CASSSPLYGYTF
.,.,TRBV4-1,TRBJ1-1,TGCGCCAGCAGCCCTCCAACGGACATATACACTGAAGCTTTCTTT,CASSPPTDIYTEAFF
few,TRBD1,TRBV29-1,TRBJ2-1,TGCAGCGTTGAACCTCGGTTCGGCATCCGGGACAGGGGTACTGAGCAGTTCTTC,CSVEPRFGIRDRGTEQFF
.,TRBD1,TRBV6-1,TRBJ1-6,TGTGCCAGCAGCCCCCGAGGGACAGGGGGCAGGGAAAATTCACCCCTCCACTTT,CASSPRGTGGRENSPLHF
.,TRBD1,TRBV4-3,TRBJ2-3,TGCGCCAGCAGCCAAGATAGGCCCGACAGGGCAGATACGCAGTATTTT,CASSQDRPDRADTQYF
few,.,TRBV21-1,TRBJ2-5,TGTGCCAGTTCTGGACTAGCGGAGAGGGAGACCCAGTACTTC,CASSGLAERETQYF
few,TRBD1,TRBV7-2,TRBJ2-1,TGTGCCAGCAGCTACGACAGGGGGCGCAAGGAGCAGTTCTTC,CASSYDRGRKEQFF
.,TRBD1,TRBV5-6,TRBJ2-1,TGTGCCAGCATCAGATCGTTCAGGGGGTCCGACAATGAGCAGTTCTTC,CASIRSFRGSDNEQFF
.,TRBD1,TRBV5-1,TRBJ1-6,TGCGCCAGCAGCGGATCACAGGGGAATAATTCACCCCTCCACTTT,CASSGSQGNNSPLHF
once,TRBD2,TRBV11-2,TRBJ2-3,TGTGCCAGCAGCTTAGTGTACACTAGCGGGGGGAGCACAGATACGCAGTATTTT,CASSLVYTSGGSTDTQYF
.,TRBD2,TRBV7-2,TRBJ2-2,TGTGCCAGCAGCTTACGGGGGGGCGTCGGGGAGCTGTTTTTT,CASSLRGGVGELFF
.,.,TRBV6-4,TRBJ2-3,TGTGCCAGCAGTGCCGGGGACCCCACAGATACGCAGTATTTT,CASSAGDPTDTQYF
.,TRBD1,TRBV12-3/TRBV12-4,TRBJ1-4,TGTGCCAGCAGGTTGGGACAGGGGAATGAAAAACTGTTTTTT,CASRLGQGNEKLFF
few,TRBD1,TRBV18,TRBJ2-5,TGTGCCAGCTCACCAAAGGGGACAGGGGGAGAGACCCAGTACTTC,CASSPKGTGGETQYF
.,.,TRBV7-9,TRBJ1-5,TGTGCCAGCAGCTTAAACAGAGACACGCCCCAGCATTTT,CASSLNRDTPQHF
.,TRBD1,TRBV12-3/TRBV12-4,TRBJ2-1,TGTGCCAGCAGTTTCAGGGGGTTGGGCAATGAGCAGTTCTTC,CASSFRGLGNEQFF
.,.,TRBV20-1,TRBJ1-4,TGCAGTGCCAGACGAGGGGCTAGGGAAAAACTGTTTTTT,CSARRGAREKLFF
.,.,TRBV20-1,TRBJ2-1,TGCAGTGCTAGTCTAATTGCCGGGAGCTCCTACAATGAGCAGTTCTTC,CSASLIAGSSYNEQFF
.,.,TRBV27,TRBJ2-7,TGTGCCAGCTGCGGGGGAGACAGGGACATCTACGAGCAGTACTTC,CASCGGDRDIYEQYF